The sequence of this T cell receptor beta chain was determined in a study of blood T cells in healthy people across ages. It was with a sample-barcoded 5' primer and a J-beta primer mix that a second PCR of roughly 7 to 11 cycles was run. TCRdb analysed the 5' RACE reads with MiXCR anew, one entry per CDR3 protein. The sample yields about 580,000 distinct CDR3 sequences, 40% to 50% seen once. Comment on this clonotype: What it recognizes is unknown.

V dropped 2 bases and J dropped 0 bases, with 17 bases sitting between them. This CDR3 contains 17 residues. Per germline, CDR1 SGHTA and CDR2 FQGNSA. Study-wide results and limits: Aged donors had fewer naive CD4+ cells and lower diversity than long-lived donors.

The source of this sequence is a man of 80 years or more in good health. The specimen was blood. The chain uses TRBV7-2 and TRBJ2-7; possibly TRBD1 or TRBD2 for D (5 bases each). CDR3 coding DNA: TGTGCCAGCAGCTTATTCAGTGGGACGCAAAACTCCTACGAGCAGTACTTC. Translated, it gives CASSLFSGTQNSYEQYF.